One and the same sample provided the 3 T cell receptor beta chains below, sequenced in a study of control samples from healthy donors and cancer patients. This table comes from immunoSEQ multiplex PCR, and its TCRdb copy is limited to in-frame clones, with some not included. The sample shows roughly 450,000 clones, 75% to 95% of them seen only once. The sample was PBMCs. All receptors derive from a man aged 40-49 years with head and neck cancer.

V is TRBV4-2 and J is TRBJ1-1; unclear D gene. The CDR3 length is 14 residues. Trimming pared 1 base from V and 6 bases from J, leaving 12 bases between. Germline V CDR1 and CDR2: LGHNA, YNFKEQ. CDR3 sequence: CASSQVTGMAEAFF. DNA of the CDR3: TGTGCCAGCAGCCAAGTTACCGGGATGGCTGAAGCTTTCTTT.

The genes are TRBV4-2 and TRBJ2-1; TRBD2 agrees at 10 bases. V trimming: 1 base; J trimming: 8 bases; junction bases outside the gene matches: 8. The CDR3 is made up of 16 amino acids. Germline CDR1 and CDR2: LGHNA and YNFKEQ. The DNA of the CDR3 is TGTGCCAGCAGCCAAGCGATAGCGGGGGGCTCTGATGAGCAGTTCTTC. Encoded protein: CASSQAIAGGSDEQFF.

The chain combines TRBV7-8 with TRBJ2-5, with D possibly called TRBD1 or TRBD2 (6 bases each). This CDR3 contains 15 residues. The germline gives CDR1 SGHVS, CDR2 FQNEAQ. V was clipped by 4 bases and J by 5 bases, with 17 bases between them. The CDR3, as DNA: TGTGCCAGCAGCTGGCGGAGGGGGTTGGGGGAGACCCAGTACTTC. Amino acids: CASSWRRGLGETQYF.